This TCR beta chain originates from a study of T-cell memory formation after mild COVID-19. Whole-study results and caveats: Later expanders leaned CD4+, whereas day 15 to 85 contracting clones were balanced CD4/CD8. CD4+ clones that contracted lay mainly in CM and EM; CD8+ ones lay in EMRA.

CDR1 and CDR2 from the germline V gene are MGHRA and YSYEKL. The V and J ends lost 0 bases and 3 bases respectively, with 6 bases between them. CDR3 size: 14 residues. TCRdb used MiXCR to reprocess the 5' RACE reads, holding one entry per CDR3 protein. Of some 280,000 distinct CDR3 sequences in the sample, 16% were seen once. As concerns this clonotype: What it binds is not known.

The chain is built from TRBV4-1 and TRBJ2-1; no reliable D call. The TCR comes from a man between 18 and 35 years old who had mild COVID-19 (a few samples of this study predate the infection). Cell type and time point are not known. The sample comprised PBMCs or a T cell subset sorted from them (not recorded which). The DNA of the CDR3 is TGCGCCAGCAGCCAAGAGAGCGTCTACAATGAGCAGTTCTTC. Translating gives CASSQESVYNEQFF.